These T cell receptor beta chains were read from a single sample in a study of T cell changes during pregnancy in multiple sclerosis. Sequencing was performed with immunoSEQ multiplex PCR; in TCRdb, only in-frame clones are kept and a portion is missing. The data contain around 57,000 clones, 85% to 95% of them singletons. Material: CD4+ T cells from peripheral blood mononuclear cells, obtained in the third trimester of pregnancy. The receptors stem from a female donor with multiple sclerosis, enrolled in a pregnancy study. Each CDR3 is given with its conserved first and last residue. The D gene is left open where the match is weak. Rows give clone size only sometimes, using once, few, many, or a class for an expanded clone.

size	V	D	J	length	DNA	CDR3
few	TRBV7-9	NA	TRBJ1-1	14	TGTGCCAGCAGCTTAGTCAGGGATAACACTGAAGCTTTCTTT	CASSLVRDNTEAFF
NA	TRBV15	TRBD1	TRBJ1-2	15	TGTGCCACCAGCAGAGAGTTAACAGGGGGCCTTGGCTACACCTTC	CATSRELTGGLGYTF
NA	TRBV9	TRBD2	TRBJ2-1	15	TGTGCCAGCAGCTCCCTAGCGGGAGTGTTCAATGAGCAGTTCTTC	CASSSLAGVFNEQFF
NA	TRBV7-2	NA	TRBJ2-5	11	TGTGCCAGCAGCCCCGGAGAGACCCAGTACTTC	CASSPGETQYF
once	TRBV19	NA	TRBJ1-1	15	TGTGCCAGTAGTATAGCCCCAGGGAGGGGCACTGAAGCTTTCTTT	CASSIAPGRGTEAFF
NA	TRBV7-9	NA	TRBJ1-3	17	TGTGCCAGCAGCTTGGGCTCAGGGGCCAACCCTGGAAACACCATATATTTT	CASSLGSGANPGNTIYF
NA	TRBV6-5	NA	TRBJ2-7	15	TGTGCCAGCAGTTACTCCCGGGACAAATCCCACGAGCAGTACTTC	CASSYSRDKSHEQYF
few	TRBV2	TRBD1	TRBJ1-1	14	TGTGCCAGCCGATCGACAGGGATGAACACTGAAGCTTTCTTT	CASRSTGMNTEAFF
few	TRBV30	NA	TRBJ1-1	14	TGTGCCTGGAGGAGACAGGTGTTGAACACTGAAGCTTTCTTT	CAWRRQVLNTEAFF
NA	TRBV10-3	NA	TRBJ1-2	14	TGTGCCATTTCCAACAGAGTCTCTAACTATGGCTACACCTTC	CAISNRVSNYGYTF
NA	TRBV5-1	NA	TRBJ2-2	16	TGCGCCAGCAGCCAGGAAGGGGCCGACTTCACCGGGGAGCTGTTTTTT	CASSQEGADFTGELFF
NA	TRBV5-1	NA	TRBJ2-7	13	TGCGCCAGCAGCTTGGCCAGGGGTGACGAGCAGTACTTC	CASSLARGDEQYF
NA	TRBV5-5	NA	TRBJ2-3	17	TGTGCCAGCAGCTTGGGGACAGCCAACTTTTACACAGATACGCAGTATTTT	CASSLGTANFYTDTQYF
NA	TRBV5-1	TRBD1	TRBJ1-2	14	TGCGCCAGCAGCTTGACAGGGGGCGCGAATGGCTACACCTTC	CASSLTGGANGYTF